This TCR beta chain emerged from a study of blood T cells in healthy people across ages. About the study: There was about one barcoded beta molecule captured by template switching per two T cells. Study observations and caveats: It was not known whether donors were CMV positive (a possible confounder of expanded clonotype changes).

This CDR3 region has 14 residues. Germline V gene lookup returns CDR1 DFQATT and CDR2 SNEGSKA (reference sequence). With 4 bases clipped from V and 2 bases from J, the junction kept 7 bases outside the gene matches. Turning to this clonotype: The antigen is not known.

Through a sample-barcoded 5' primer and a J-beta primer mix, a second PCR was run for roughly 7 to 12 cycles. A template-switch adaptor containing 12 random nucleotides labeled each cDNA molecule. MiXCR, run by TCRdb on the 5' RACE reads, gives a single entry per CDR3 protein. The repertoire holds just over 1 million distinct CDR3 sequences, with 40% to 55% as singletons. Material: blood. This receptor was taken from a woman aged 55-69 years in good health. This chain links TRBV20-1 with TRBJ2-7, with TRBD2 matching over 8 bases. CDR3 region: CSATTSGNPYEQYF. The CDR3 nucleotides read TGCAGTGCTACCACTAGCGGAAATCCCTACGAGCAGTACTTC.